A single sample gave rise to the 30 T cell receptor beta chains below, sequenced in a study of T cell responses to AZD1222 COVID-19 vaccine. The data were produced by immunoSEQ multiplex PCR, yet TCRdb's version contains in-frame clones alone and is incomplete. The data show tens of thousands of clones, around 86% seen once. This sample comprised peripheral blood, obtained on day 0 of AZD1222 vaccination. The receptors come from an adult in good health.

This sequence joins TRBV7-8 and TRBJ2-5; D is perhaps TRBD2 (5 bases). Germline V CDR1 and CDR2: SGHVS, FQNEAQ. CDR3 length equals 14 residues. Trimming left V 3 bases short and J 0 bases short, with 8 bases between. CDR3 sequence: CASSFGVYQETQYF. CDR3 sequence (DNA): TGTGCCAGCAGCTTCGGGGTATACCAAGAGACCCAGTACTTC.

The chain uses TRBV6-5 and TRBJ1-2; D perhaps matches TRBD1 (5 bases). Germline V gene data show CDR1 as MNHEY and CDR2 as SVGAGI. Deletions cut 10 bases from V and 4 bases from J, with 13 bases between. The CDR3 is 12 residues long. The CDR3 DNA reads TGTGCCACCGGGACGGTCCCCTATGGCTACACCTTC. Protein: CATGTVPYGYTF.

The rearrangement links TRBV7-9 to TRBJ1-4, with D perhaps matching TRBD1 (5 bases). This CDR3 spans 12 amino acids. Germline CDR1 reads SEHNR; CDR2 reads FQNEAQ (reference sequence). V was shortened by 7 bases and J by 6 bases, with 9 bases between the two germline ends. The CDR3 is CASTGDDEKLFF. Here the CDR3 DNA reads TGTGCCAGCACTGGGGACGATGAAAAACTGTTTTTT. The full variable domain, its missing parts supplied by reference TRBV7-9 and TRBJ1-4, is DTGVSQNPRHKITKRGQNVTFRCDPISEHNRLYWYRQTLGQGPEFLTYFQNEAQLEKSRLLSDRFSAERPKGSFSTLEIQRTEQGDSAMYLCASTGDDEKLFFGSGTQLSVL.

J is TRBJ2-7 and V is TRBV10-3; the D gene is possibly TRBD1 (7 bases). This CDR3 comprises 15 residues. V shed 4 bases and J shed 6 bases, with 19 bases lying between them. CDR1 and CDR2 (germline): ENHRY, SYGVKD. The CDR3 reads CAISGQGAQTSEQYF. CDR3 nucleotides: TGTGCCATCAGTGGACAGGGCGCCCAGACTAGCGAGCAGTACTTC.

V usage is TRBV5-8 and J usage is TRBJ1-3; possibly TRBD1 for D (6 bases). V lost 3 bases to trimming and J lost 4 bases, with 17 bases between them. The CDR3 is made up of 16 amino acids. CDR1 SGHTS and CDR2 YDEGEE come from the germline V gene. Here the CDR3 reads CASSSSRGSEGNTIYF. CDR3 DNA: TGTGCCAGCAGCTCCTCCAGGGGATCTGAGGGAAACACCATATATTTT.

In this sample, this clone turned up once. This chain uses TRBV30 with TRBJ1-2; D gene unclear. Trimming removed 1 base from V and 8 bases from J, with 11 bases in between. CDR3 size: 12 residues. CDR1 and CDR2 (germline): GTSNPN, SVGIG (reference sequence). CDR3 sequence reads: CAWSEVTEGYTF. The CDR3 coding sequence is TGTGCCTGGAGTGAGGTAACCGAGGGCTACACCTTC. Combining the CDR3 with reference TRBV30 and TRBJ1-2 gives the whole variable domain SQTIHQWPATLVQPVGSPLSLECTVEGTSNPNLYWYRQAAGRGLQLLFYSVGIGQISSEVPQNLSASRPQDRQFILSSKKLLLSDSGFYLCAWSEVTEGYTFGSGTRLTVV.

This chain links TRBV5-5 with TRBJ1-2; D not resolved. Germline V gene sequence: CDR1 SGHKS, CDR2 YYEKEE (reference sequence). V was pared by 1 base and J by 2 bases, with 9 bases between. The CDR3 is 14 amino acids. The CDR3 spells CASSLLPENYGYTF. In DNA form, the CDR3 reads TGTGCCAGCAGCTTGTTACCGGAGAACTATGGCTACACCTTC.

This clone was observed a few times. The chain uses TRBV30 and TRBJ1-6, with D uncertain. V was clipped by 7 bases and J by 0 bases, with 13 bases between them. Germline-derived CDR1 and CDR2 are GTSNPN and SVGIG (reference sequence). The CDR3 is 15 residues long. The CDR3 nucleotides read TGTGCCTACCGGCGGGGAAGCTCCTATAATTCACCCCTCCACTTT. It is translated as CAYRRGSSYNSPLHF.

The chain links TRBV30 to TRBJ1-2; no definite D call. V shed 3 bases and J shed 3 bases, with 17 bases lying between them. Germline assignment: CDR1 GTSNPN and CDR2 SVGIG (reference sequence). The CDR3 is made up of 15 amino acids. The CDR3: CAWSALTLGHYGYTF. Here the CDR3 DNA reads TGTGCCTGGAGCGCCCTTACTCTGGGCCACTATGGCTACACCTTC. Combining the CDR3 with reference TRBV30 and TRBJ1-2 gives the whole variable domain SQTIHQWPATLVQPVGSPLSLECTVEGTSNPNLYWYRQAAGRGLQLLFYSVGIGQISSEVPQNLSASRPQDRQFILSSKKLLLSDSGFYLCAWSALTLGHYGYTFGSGTRLTVV.

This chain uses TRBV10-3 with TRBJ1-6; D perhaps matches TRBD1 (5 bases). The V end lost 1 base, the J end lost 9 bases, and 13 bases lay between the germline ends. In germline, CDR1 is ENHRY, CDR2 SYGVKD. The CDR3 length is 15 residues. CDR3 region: CAISELTGGGSPLHF. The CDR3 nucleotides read TGTGCCATCAGTGAGTTGACCGGGGGGGGTTCACCCCTCCACTTT.

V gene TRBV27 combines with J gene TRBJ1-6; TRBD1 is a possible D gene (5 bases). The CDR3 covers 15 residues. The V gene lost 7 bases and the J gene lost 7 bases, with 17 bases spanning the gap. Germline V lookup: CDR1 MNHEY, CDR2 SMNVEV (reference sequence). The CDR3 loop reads CASTLGAGSNSPLHF. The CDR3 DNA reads TGTGCCAGCACTCTAGGGGCAGGATCGAATTCACCCCTCCACTTT.

The CDR3: CASSKGQESYNEQFF. CDR3 DNA sequence: TGTGCCAGCAGTAAGGGACAGGAATCCTACAATGAGCAGTTCTTC. The V call is TRBV5-4, the J call TRBJ2-1, with TRBD1 matching 8 bases. This CDR3 comprises 15 residues. J was trimmed by 1 base and V by 5 bases; bases with no gene match: 5. Germline CDR1 SGHNT, CDR2 YYREEE (reference sequence).

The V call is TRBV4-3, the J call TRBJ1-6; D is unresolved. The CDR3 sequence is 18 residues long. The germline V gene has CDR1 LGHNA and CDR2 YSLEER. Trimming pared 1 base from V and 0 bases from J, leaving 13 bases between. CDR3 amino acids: CASSQVGGRRSYNSPLHF. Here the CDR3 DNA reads TGCGCCAGCAGCCAAGTAGGTGGGAGGCGCTCCTATAATTCACCCCTCCACTTT.

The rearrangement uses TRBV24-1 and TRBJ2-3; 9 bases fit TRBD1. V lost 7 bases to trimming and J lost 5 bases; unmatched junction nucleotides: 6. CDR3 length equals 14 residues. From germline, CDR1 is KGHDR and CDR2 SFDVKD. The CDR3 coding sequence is TGTGCCACCAGCGGGACAGGGCGTGGAGATACGCAGTATTTT. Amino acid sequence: CATSGTGRGDTQYF.

The CDR3 nucleotides read TGTGCCAGCAGCCCGGGCTGGAGGGGGAGTGCAGATACGCAGTATTTT. Its translation: CASSPGWRGSADTQYF. V gene TRBV3-1 (or the pseudogene TRBV3-2) combines with J gene TRBJ2-3; either TRBD1 or TRBD2 may supply D (6 bases each). V dropped 4 bases and J dropped 4 bases, with 18 bases sitting between them. CDR3 length: 16 amino acids. Germline loops: CDR1 LGHDT, CDR2 YNNKEL (reference sequence).

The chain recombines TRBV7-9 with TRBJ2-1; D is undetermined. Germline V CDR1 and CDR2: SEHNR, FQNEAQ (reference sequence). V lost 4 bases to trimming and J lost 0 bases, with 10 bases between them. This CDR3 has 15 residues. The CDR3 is CASSSTDYSYNEQFF. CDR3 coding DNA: TGTGCCAGCAGCTCTACAGATTACTCCTACAATGAGCAGTTCTTC.

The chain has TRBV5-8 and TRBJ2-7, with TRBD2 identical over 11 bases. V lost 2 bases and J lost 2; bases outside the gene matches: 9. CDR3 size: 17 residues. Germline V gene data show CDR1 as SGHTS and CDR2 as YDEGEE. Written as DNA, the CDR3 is TGTGCCAGCAGCTTCTCCCTAGCGGGGGGACCAACCTACGAGCAGTACTTC. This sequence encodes CASSFSLAGGPTYEQYF.

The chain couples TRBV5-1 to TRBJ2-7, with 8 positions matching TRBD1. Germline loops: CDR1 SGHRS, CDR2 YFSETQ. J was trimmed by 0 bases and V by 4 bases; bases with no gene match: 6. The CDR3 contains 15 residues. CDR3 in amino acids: CASSPRQGSSYEQYF. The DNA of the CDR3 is TGCGCCAGCAGCCCACGACAGGGGAGCTCCTACGAGCAGTACTTC.

The CDR3 protein is CASSEGTGSNSPLHF. CDR3 nucleotides: TGTGCCAGCAGTGAAGGGACAGGATCGAATTCACCCCTCCACTTT. The V and J genes are TRBV6-1 and TRBJ1-6, with TRBD1 matching 7 bases. Germline loops: CDR1 MNHNS, CDR2 SASEGT. The CDR3 is made up of 15 amino acids. V shed 1 base, J shed 7 bases, and the junction held 4 bases outside the gene matches.

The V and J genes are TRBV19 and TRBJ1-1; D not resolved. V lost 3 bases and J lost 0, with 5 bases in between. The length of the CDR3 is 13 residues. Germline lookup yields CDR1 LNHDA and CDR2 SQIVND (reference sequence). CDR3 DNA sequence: TGTGCCAGTAGTATTTTCATGAACACTGAAGCTTTCTTT. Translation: CASSIFMNTEAFF.

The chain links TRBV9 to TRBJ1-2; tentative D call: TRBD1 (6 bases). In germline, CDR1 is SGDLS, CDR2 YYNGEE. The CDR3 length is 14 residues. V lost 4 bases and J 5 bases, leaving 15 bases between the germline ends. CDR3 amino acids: CASSPEGGPYGYTF. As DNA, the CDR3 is TGTGCCAGCAGCCCTGAGGGGGGCCCGTATGGCTACACCTTC.

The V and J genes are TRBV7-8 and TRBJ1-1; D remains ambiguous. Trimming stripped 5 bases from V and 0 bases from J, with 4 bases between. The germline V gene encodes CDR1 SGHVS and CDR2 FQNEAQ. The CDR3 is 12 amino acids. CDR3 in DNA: TGTGCCAGCAGCCCTATGAACACTGAAGCTTTCTTT. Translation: CASSPMNTEAFF.

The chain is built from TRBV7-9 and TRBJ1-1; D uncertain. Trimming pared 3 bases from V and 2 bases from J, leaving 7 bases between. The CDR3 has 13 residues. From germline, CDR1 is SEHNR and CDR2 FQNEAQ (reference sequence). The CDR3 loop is CASSLTPNTEAFF. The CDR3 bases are TGTGCCAGCAGCTTGACACCTAACACTGAAGCTTTCTTT.

CDR3 nucleotide sequence: TGCGCCAGCAGCTCCTCCGGAGAGGGCGGCTACACCTTC. This encodes CASSSSGEGGYTF. The chain couples TRBV5-1 to TRBJ1-2, with no clear D. Per germline, CDR1 SGHRS and CDR2 YFSETQ. The CDR3 is made up of 13 amino acids. V was trimmed by 3 bases and J by 8 bases, leaving 14 bases between them.

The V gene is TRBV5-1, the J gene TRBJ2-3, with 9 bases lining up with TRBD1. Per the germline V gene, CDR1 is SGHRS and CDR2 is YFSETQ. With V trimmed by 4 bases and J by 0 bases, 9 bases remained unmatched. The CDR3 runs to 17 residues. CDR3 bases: TGCGCCAGCAGCGTAGGGACAGGGATCACTAGCACAGATACGCAGTATTTT. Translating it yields CASSVGTGITSTDTQYF.

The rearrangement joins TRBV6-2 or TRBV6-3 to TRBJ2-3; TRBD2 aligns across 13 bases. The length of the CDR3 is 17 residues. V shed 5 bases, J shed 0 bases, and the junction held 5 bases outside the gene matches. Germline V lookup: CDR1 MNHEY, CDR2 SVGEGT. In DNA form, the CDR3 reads TGTGCCAGCAGTCAACCGGGACTAGCGGGGAGCACAGATACGCAGTATTTT. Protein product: CASSQPGLAGSTDTQYF.

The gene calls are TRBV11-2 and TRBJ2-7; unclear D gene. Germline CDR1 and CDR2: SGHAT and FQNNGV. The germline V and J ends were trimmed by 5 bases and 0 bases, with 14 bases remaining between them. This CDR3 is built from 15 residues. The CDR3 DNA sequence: TGTGCCAGCAGCCAACTGACATCGCACTCCTACGAGCAGTACTTC. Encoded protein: CASSQLTSHSYEQYF.

The CDR3 nucleotides read TGTGCCAGCAGCCCAATAGCGGGGGGGCGCGGAGATACGCAGTATTTT. It specifies CASSPIAGGRGDTQYF. The gene calls are TRBV7-2 and TRBJ2-3; TRBD2 matches 11 bases. The J segment lost 5 bases and the V segment lost 5 bases, leaving 9 bases of the junction unmatched. CDR3 length equals 16 residues. Looked up from germline, CDR1 is SGHTA and CDR2 is FQGNSA.

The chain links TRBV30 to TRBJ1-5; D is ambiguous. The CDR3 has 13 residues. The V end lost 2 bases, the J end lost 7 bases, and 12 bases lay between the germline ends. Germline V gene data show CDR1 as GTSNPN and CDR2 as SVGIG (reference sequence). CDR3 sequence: CAWSLGVRQPQHF. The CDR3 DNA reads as TGTGCCTGGAGTCTGGGCGTTCGGCAGCCCCAGCATTTT.

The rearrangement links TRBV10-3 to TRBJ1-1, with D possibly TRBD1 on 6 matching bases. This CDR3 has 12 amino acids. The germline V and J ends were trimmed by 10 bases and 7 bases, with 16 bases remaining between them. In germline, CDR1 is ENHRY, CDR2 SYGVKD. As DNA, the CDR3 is TGTGCCACCTACAGAGAGGACAGTGAAGCTTTCTTT. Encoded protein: CATYREDSEAFF.